This TCR beta chain was observed in a study of identical twins. A universal primer site arose from template switching, and cDNA bore unique molecular identifiers. From the 5' RACE reads, TCRdb called clonotypes with MiXCR, one entry per CDR3 protein. The table lists approximately 240,000 distinct CDR3 sequences, over 12% of them singletons. Study results and limitations: Monozygotic twins shared more out-of-frame TCR alpha than recombination models predicted. Memory repertoires lacked the insertion deficit that abundant cord blood beta clonotypes showed. Twins shared beta out-of-frame sequences in excess, but this excess was weaker.

Regarding this clonotype: Its specificity is not known.

Germline V gene data show CDR1 as SEHNR and CDR2 as FQNEAQ (reference sequence). Trimming left V 1 base short and J 0 bases short, with 7 bases between. The length of the CDR3 is 16 residues. J is TRBJ2-6 and V is TRBV7-9; D is uncertain. The sequence was collected from a woman aged 18-29 years in good health. The sample consisted of memory (CD45RO+) T cells sorted from blood. Here the CDR3 DNA reads TGTGCCAGCAGCTTAGAGGGTTACTCTGGGGCCAACGTCCTGACTTTC. Protein: CASSLEGYSGANVLTF.